These T cell receptor beta chains were read from a single sample in a study of post-analysis software for immune sequencing data. TCRdb called the PCR reads again in MiXCR, with one record for every CDR3 protein. The sample contains almost 700,000 distinct CDR3 sequences, 59% of which appear only once. Sequencing was done on a sample of blood. These receptors all stem from a girl aged 2 to 9 with multiple sclerosis. Each CDR3 is given with its conserved first and last residue. Each record gives: D gene, clone size, J gene, V gene, CDR3 protein, CDR3 DNA. D genes are given only for firm matches. Clone sizes are given selectively: once, few, many, or a class where the clone is expanded.

d_call: .
clone_size: .
j_call: TRBJ2-5
v_call: TRBV11-2
cdr3_aa: CASSLGQKLQETQYF
cdr3_nt: TGTGCCAGCAGCTTAGGACAGAAGTTACAAGAGACCCAGTACTTC

d_call: .
clone_size: few
j_call: TRBJ2-7
v_call: TRBV5-5
cdr3_aa: CASSLADLHPYEQYF
cdr3_nt: TGTGCCAGCAGCTTGGCAGATCTGCACCCCTACGAGCAGTACTTC

d_call: TRBD2
clone_size: .
j_call: TRBJ2-1
v_call: TRBV12-3/TRBV12-4
cdr3_aa: CASTPSGNTYNEQFF
cdr3_nt: TGTGCCAGCACCCCGAGCGGGAACACCTACAATGAGCAGTTCTTC

d_call: TRBD2
clone_size: .
j_call: TRBJ2-3
v_call: TRBV10-1
cdr3_aa: CASSVAGGKSYTQYF
cdr3_nt: TGCGCCAGCAGTGTAGCGGGGGGGAAGTCATATACGCAGTATTTT

d_call: .
clone_size: .
j_call: TRBJ2-2
v_call: TRBV6-5
cdr3_aa: CASSQGELFF
cdr3_nt: TGTGCCAGCAGTCAGGGGGAGCTGTTTTTT

d_call: .
clone_size: .
j_call: TRBJ1-2
v_call: TRBV7-9
cdr3_aa: CASSQRQDGYTF
cdr3_nt: TGTGCCAGCAGCCAGCGACAGGATGGCTACACCTTC

d_call: .
clone_size: .
j_call: TRBJ2-1
v_call: TRBV11-3
cdr3_aa: CASSSLVTEQFF
cdr3_nt: TGTGCCAGCAGCTCTCTCGTAACTGAGCAGTTCTTC

d_call: .
clone_size: .
j_call: TRBJ1-2
v_call: TRBV6-2/TRBV6-3
cdr3_aa: CASRLGVGYTF
cdr3_nt: TGTGCCAGCAGACTTGGAGTAGGCTACACCTTC

d_call: TRBD1
clone_size: .
j_call: TRBJ2-3
v_call: TRBV5-1
cdr3_aa: CASSLVQGAARDTQYF
cdr3_nt: TGCGCCAGCAGCTTGGTACAGGGGGCGGCCAGAGATACGCAGTATTTT

d_call: .
clone_size: .
j_call: TRBJ1-1
v_call: TRBV29-1
cdr3_aa: CSVGKGTEAFF
cdr3_nt: TGCAGCGTTGGGAAGGGAACTGAAGCTTTCTTT

d_call: .
clone_size: few
j_call: TRBJ1-2
v_call: TRBV13
cdr3_aa: CASSSGGRTNYGYTF
cdr3_nt: TGTGCCAGCAGCTCGGGGGGCAGGACTAACTATGGCTACACCTTC

d_call: .
clone_size: .
j_call: TRBJ2-2
v_call: TRBV7-2
cdr3_aa: CASSSGRNTGELFF
cdr3_nt: TGTGCCAGCAGCTCCGGACGGAACACCGGGGAGCTGTTTTTT

d_call: TRBD1
clone_size: .
j_call: TRBJ2-1
v_call: TRBV19
cdr3_aa: CASRPGQVSSYNEQFF
cdr3_nt: TGTGCCAGTCGTCCGGGACAGGTCAGCTCCTACAATGAGCAGTTCTTC

d_call: .
clone_size: .
j_call: TRBJ1-2
v_call: TRBV11-2
cdr3_aa: CASSLAQGNYGYTF
cdr3_nt: TGTGCCAGCAGCTTGGCACAGGGAAACTATGGCTACACCTTC

d_call: TRBD2
clone_size: few
j_call: TRBJ2-1
v_call: TRBV20-1
cdr3_aa: CSASSGRGLYEQFF
cdr3_nt: TGCAGTGCCTCAAGCGGGAGAGGTCTCTATGAGCAGTTCTTC

d_call: .
clone_size: few
j_call: TRBJ2-1
v_call: TRBV12-3/TRBV12-4
cdr3_aa: CASSLIRNEQFF
cdr3_nt: TGCGCCAGCAGCTTGATTAGGAATGAGCAGTTCTTC

d_call: TRBD2
clone_size: .
j_call: TRBJ2-1
v_call: TRBV6-1
cdr3_aa: CASSEPPRKRESEQFF
cdr3_nt: TGTGCCAGCAGTGAACCCCCGAGGAAGCGGGAAAGTGAGCAGTTCTTC

d_call: .
clone_size: .
j_call: TRBJ2-7
v_call: TRBV7-9
cdr3_aa: CASSLEAAEQYF
cdr3_nt: TGTGCCAGCAGCTTAGAGGCAGCCGAGCAGTACTTC

d_call: .
clone_size: .
j_call: TRBJ1-5
v_call: TRBV20-1
cdr3_aa: CSASGQGGNQPQHF
cdr3_nt: TGCAGTGCTAGCGGACAAGGGGGCAATCAGCCCCAGCATTTT

d_call: TRBD2
clone_size: .
j_call: TRBJ2-5
v_call: TRBV20-1
cdr3_aa: CSATGLAGGQETQYF
cdr3_nt: TGCAGTGCCACGGGACTAGCGGGGGGACAAGAGACCCAGTACTTC

d_call: .
clone_size: .
j_call: TRBJ1-2
v_call: TRBV12-3/TRBV12-4
cdr3_aa: CASSLNPYGYTF
cdr3_nt: TGTGCCAGCAGTTTAAATCCCTATGGCTACACCTTC

d_call: .
clone_size: few
j_call: TRBJ1-2
v_call: TRBV5-1
cdr3_aa: CASSLDENYGYTF
cdr3_nt: TGCGCCAGCAGCTTGGATGAGAACTATGGCTACACCTTC

d_call: .
clone_size: few
j_call: TRBJ1-2
v_call: TRBV3-1
cdr3_aa: CASSPPVDGYGYTF
cdr3_nt: TGTGCCAGCAGCCCCCCAGTGGACGGCTATGGCTACACCTTC

d_call: .
clone_size: few
j_call: TRBJ2-3
v_call: TRBV6-5
cdr3_aa: CASSYNRGSVTDTQYF
cdr3_nt: TGTGCCAGCAGTTACAATCGGGGGTCAGTCACAGATACGCAGTATTTT

d_call: TRBD1
clone_size: .
j_call: TRBJ1-2
v_call: TRBV27
cdr3_aa: CASRPNTGGSDYGYTF
cdr3_nt: TGTGCCAGCAGGCCAAATACAGGGGGAAGTGACTATGGCTACACCTTC

d_call: .
clone_size: .
j_call: TRBJ2-1
v_call: TRBV29-1
cdr3_aa: CSVDGSSSYNEQFF
cdr3_nt: TGCAGCGTTGATGGGTCCTCCTCCTACAATGAGCAGTTCTTC

d_call: .
clone_size: .
j_call: TRBJ1-2
v_call: TRBV7-9
cdr3_aa: CASSFTEGSYGYTF
cdr3_nt: TGTGCCAGCAGCTTCACGGAGGGGTCCTATGGCTACACCTTC

d_call: .
clone_size: .
j_call: TRBJ2-3
v_call: TRBV6-5
cdr3_aa: CASSPIMGDSDDTQYF
cdr3_nt: TGTGCCAGCAGTCCCATCATGGGGGACTCAGACGATACGCAGTATTTT

d_call: TRBD2
clone_size: .
j_call: TRBJ2-6
v_call: TRBV9
cdr3_aa: CASSVGLAGEGGANVLTF
cdr3_nt: TGTGCCAGCAGCGTAGGACTAGCGGGAGAAGGTGGGGCCAACGTCCTGACTTTC

d_call: .
clone_size: few
j_call: TRBJ2-3
v_call: TRBV7-9
cdr3_aa: CASSLLSTGTFTDTQYF
cdr3_nt: TGTGCCAGCAGCTTACTATCAACAGGAACTTTCACAGATACGCAGTATTTT

d_call: TRBD1
clone_size: .
j_call: TRBJ2-5
v_call: TRBV7-2
cdr3_aa: CASSDRGLSETQYF
cdr3_nt: TGTGCCAGCAGCGACAGGGGGCTCTCAGAGACCCAGTACTTC

d_call: .
clone_size: .
j_call: TRBJ1-5
v_call: TRBV12-5
cdr3_aa: CAKTWRVWNQPQHF
cdr3_nt: TGTGCTAAAACTTGGAGGGTTTGGAATCAGCCCCAGCATTTT

d_call: .
clone_size: .
j_call: TRBJ1-2
v_call: TRBV10-2
cdr3_aa: CASSESGVNYGYTF
cdr3_nt: TGCGCCAGCAGTGAGTCCGGGGTCAACTATGGCTACACCTTC

d_call: TRBD1
clone_size: .
j_call: TRBJ1-2
v_call: TRBV2
cdr3_aa: CASRKRTGGYGYTF
cdr3_nt: TGTGCCAGCAGAAAAAGGACAGGGGGCTATGGCTACACCTTC

d_call: .
clone_size: .
j_call: TRBJ2-1
v_call: TRBV6-6
cdr3_aa: CASSSQTTEQFF
cdr3_nt: TGTGCCAGCAGTAGCCAAACTACTGAGCAGTTCTTC

d_call: .
clone_size: .
j_call: TRBJ2-3
v_call: TRBV5-1
cdr3_aa: CASREGTSTDTQYF
cdr3_nt: TGCGCCAGCAGAGAGGGGACCAGCACAGATACGCAGTATTTT

d_call: .
clone_size: .
j_call: TRBJ2-3
v_call: TRBV7-2
cdr3_aa: CASRRGADPTDTQYF
cdr3_nt: TGTGCCAGCAGGCGCGGGGCGGACCCCACAGATACGCAGTATTTT

d_call: .
clone_size: .
j_call: TRBJ2-3
v_call: TRBV4-3
cdr3_aa: CASSQGEQGAGDAQYF
cdr3_nt: TGCGCCAGCAGCCAAGGAGAGCAGGGGGCGGGAGATGCGCAGTATTTT

d_call: .
clone_size: .
j_call: TRBJ2-1
v_call: TRBV7-9
cdr3_aa: CASSPIDNEQFF
cdr3_nt: TGTGCCAGCAGCCCGATAGACAATGAGCAGTTCTTC

d_call: TRBD1
clone_size: .
j_call: TRBJ1-2
v_call: TRBV20-1
cdr3_aa: CSASGTVRAFYGYTF
cdr3_nt: TGCAGTGCTAGCGGGACAGTACGTGCCTTCTATGGCTACACCTTC

d_call: .
clone_size: .
j_call: TRBJ2-3
v_call: TRBV7-2
cdr3_aa: CASSLGGGTRDTQYF
cdr3_nt: TGTGCCAGCAGCTTGGGCGGGGGCACTAGAGATACGCAGTATTTT

d_call: TRBD2
clone_size: .
j_call: TRBJ2-7
v_call: TRBV27
cdr3_aa: CASSLKGLAGAYYEQYF
cdr3_nt: TGTGCCAGCAGTTTAAAGGGACTAGCGGGGGCCTACTACGAGCAGTACTTC

d_call: TRBD1
clone_size: few
j_call: TRBJ2-1
v_call: TRBV11-2
cdr3_aa: CASSLASGTAYNEQFF
cdr3_nt: TGTGCCAGCAGCTTAGCATCCGGGACAGCCTACAATGAGCAGTTCTTC

d_call: .
clone_size: few
j_call: TRBJ2-1
v_call: TRBV10-3
cdr3_aa: CAISDPYRLANEQFF
cdr3_nt: TGTGCCATCAGTGACCCATACCGACTCGCGAATGAGCAGTTCTTC

d_call: .
clone_size: .
j_call: TRBJ1-4
v_call: TRBV21-1
cdr3_aa: CASSKRNRGTPHRSPTNEKLFF
cdr3_nt: TGTGCCAGCAGCAAACGAAATAGAGGGACACCTCACCGTTCACCAACTAATGAAAAACTGTTTTTT

d_call: .
clone_size: .
j_call: TRBJ1-4
v_call: TRBV12-3/TRBV12-4
cdr3_aa: CASSRGQHEKLFF
cdr3_nt: TGTGCCAGCAGTAGAGGACAGCATGAAAAACTGTTTTTT

d_call: .
clone_size: .
j_call: TRBJ2-6
v_call: TRBV7-2
cdr3_aa: CASSPRDGYPRQANVLTF
cdr3_nt: TGTGCCAGCAGCCCACGGGACGGGTACCCGAGACAGGCCAACGTCCTGACTTTC

d_call: TRBD2
clone_size: .
j_call: TRBJ2-7
v_call: TRBV5-1
cdr3_aa: CASSSGDYEQYF
cdr3_nt: TGCGCCAGCTCTAGCGGGGACTACGAGCAGTACTTC

d_call: TRBD2
clone_size: .
j_call: TRBJ2-3
v_call: TRBV15
cdr3_aa: CATSRGRRESTDTQYF
cdr3_nt: TGTGCCACCAGCAGAGGGAGGCGGGAGAGCACAGATACGCAGTATTTT

d_call: .
clone_size: .
j_call: TRBJ2-3
v_call: TRBV12-3/TRBV12-4
cdr3_aa: CASTRGTDTQYF
cdr3_nt: TGTGCCAGCACCCGGGGCACAGATACGCAGTATTTT

d_call: .
clone_size: .
j_call: TRBJ1-5
v_call: TRBV20-1
cdr3_aa: CSASPTWGNSNQPQHF
cdr3_nt: TGCAGTGCTAGTCCCACCTGGGGTAATAGCAATCAGCCCCAGCATTTT

d_call: .
clone_size: .
j_call: TRBJ2-1
v_call: TRBV7-6
cdr3_aa: CASSFPGVYNEQFF
cdr3_nt: TGTGCCAGCAGCTTCCCGGGGGTATACAATGAGCAGTTCTTC

d_call: .
clone_size: .
j_call: TRBJ2-7
v_call: TRBV6-2/TRBV6-3
cdr3_aa: CETALQHEQYF
cdr3_nt: TGTGAGACGGCCTTACAGCACGAGCAGTACTTC

d_call: .
clone_size: .
j_call: TRBJ1-2
v_call: TRBV4-3
cdr3_aa: CASSQVSWRLYGYTF
cdr3_nt: TGCGCCAGCAGCCAAGTATCGTGGCGGCTCTATGGCTACACCTTC

d_call: TRBD2
clone_size: .
j_call: TRBJ2-7
v_call: TRBV7-2
cdr3_aa: CASSLDGTSLYEQYF
cdr3_nt: TGTGCCAGCAGCTTAGATGGGACTAGTCTTTACGAGCAGTACTTC

d_call: .
clone_size: .
j_call: TRBJ1-1
v_call: TRBV6-2/TRBV6-3
cdr3_aa: CASSYRAAGMNTEAFF
cdr3_nt: TGTGCCAGCAGTTACAGGGCAGCGGGGATGAACACTGAAGCTTTCTTT

d_call: .
clone_size: few
j_call: TRBJ2-7
v_call: TRBV4-2
cdr3_aa: CASSQPDRSSYEQYF
cdr3_nt: TGTGCCAGCAGCCAACCCGACAGGAGCTCCTACGAGCAGTACTTC

d_call: TRBD2
clone_size: few
j_call: TRBJ2-7
v_call: TRBV20-1
cdr3_aa: CSANRVAGGPSYEQYF
cdr3_nt: TGCAGTGCTAACAGGGTAGCGGGAGGGCCCTCCTACGAGCAGTACTTC

d_call: TRBD2
clone_size: .
j_call: TRBJ2-1
v_call: TRBV20-1
cdr3_aa: CSAMTSGGANEQFF
cdr3_nt: TGCAGTGCTATGACTAGCGGGGGGGCGAATGAGCAGTTCTTC